This T cell receptor beta chain was retrieved from a study of control samples from healthy donors and cancer patients. V shed 5 bases, J shed 7 bases, and the junction held 3 bases outside the gene matches. Germline V CDR1 and CDR2: LNHNV, YYDKDF (reference sequence). The CDR3 totals 14 residues. Some clones are missing from TCRdb's copy, which holds only in-frame ones; the method was immunoSEQ multiplex PCR. The sample includes about 170,000 clones, 91% of them seen just once. The receptor comes from a middle-aged woman in good health. The sequenced sample consisted of blood. The V call is TRBV15, the J call TRBJ1-6, with TRBD1 identical over 9 bases. The CDR3 reads CATSLTGGNSPLHF. DNA for the CDR3: TGTGCCACCAGCCTGACAGGGGGGAATTCACCCCTCCACTTT.